This is a list of T cell receptor beta chains from one sample in a study of shared clonotypes between healthy human individuals. Data came from immunoSEQ multiplex PCR; TCRdb stores just in-frame clones and leaves some out. The data contain millions of clones, 85% to 95% of them singletons. Specimen: naive CD4+ T cells sorted from blood. Every receptor here comes from a man aged 18 to 29 in good health. The CDR3 runs from the conserved cysteine through the conserved F or W. The D gene is left open where the match is weak. Clone size is given for some rows only: seen once, a few or many times, or a class if the clone is expanded.

>NA|TRBD1|TRBV5-4|TRBJ1-2
TGTGCCAGCAGCTTGGTTTCGGGACAGCTTTATGGCTACACCTTC
CASSLVSGQLYGYTF
>NA|TRBD1|TRBV11-2|TRBJ1-4
TGTGCCAGCAGCTTTATCGGGACAGTAAATGAAAAACTGTTTTTT
CASSFIGTVNEKLFF
>NA|TRBD2|TRBV7-2|TRBJ2-3
TGTGCCAGCAGCTTAGCCCCTTGGCTAGCGGGGACCTCTAGCACAGATACGCAGTATTTT
CASSLAPWLAGTSSTDTQYF
>NA|NA|TRBV30|TRBJ1-3
TGTGCCTGGAGTCCTTTAGTGTCCGGACTCCTTACTGGAAACACCATATATTTT
CAWSPLVSGLLTGNTIYF
>NA|TRBD1|TRBV18|TRBJ2-7
TGTGCCAGCTCACCACTTTCGGGACAGGTGACTAGTGAGCAGTACTTC
CASSPLSGQVTSEQYF
>NA|NA|TRBV7-6|TRBJ2-3
TGTGCCAGCAGCTTAACGGCTAGCCCTACGACGCAGTATTTT
CASSLTASPTTQYF
>NA|NA|TRBV25-1|TRBJ2-1
TGTGCCAGCTCAAGGGGGAATGAGCAGTTCTTC
CASSRGNEQFF
>once|TRBD1|TRBV6-1|TRBJ1-5
TGTGCCAGCAGTGAAGGGGGGACAGGAAACCTCCTAAATAGCAATCAGCCCCAGCATTTT
CASSEGGTGNLLNSNQPQHF
>once|TRBD1|TRBV5-1|TRBJ2-1
TGCGCCAGCAGCTTCCCTACAGGGGGAGGTGAGCAGTTCTTC
CASSFPTGGGEQFF
>NA|NA|TRBV7-6|TRBJ2-3
TGTGCCAGCAGCTTGGGACAGAAGGGAGGAGATACGCAGTATTTT
CASSLGQKGGDTQYF
>NA|NA|TRBV28|TRBJ1-2
TGTGCCAGCAGTAGTAACAGGGATGGCTACACCTTC
CASSSNRDGYTF
>NA|NA|TRBV13|TRBJ2-7
TGTGCCAGCAGCTTAGTAGCCAGGGGCAACGAGCAGTACTTC
CASSLVARGNEQYF
>few|NA|TRBV6-5|TRBJ1-6
TGTGCCAGCAGGAGGGACTGGGATTCACCCCTCCACTTT
CASRRDWDSPLHF
>NA|TRBD1|TRBV5-6|TRBJ1-1
TGTGCCAGTCGACAGGGCGGTGAAGCTTTCTTT
CASRQGGEAFF
>NA|TRBD1|TRBV6-6|TRBJ1-2
TGTGCCAGCAGTTCGGGACAGGTGAACTATGGCTACACCTTC
CASSSGQVNYGYTF
>NA|NA|TRBV28|TRBJ2-5
TGTGCCAGCAGTCCGCTGTCCTGGGGAGCCGGGGAGACCCAGTACTTC
CASSPLSWGAGETQYF
>NA|NA|TRBV6-4|TRBJ2-7
TGTGCCAGCGGGGGACGGTTCTACGAGCAGTACTTC
CASGGRFYEQYF
>NA|NA|TRBV5-1|TRBJ2-3
TGCGCCAGCAGCTTGGCCGCGGCTAGCGATAGCACAGATACGCAGTATTTT
CASSLAAASDSTDTQYF
>once|NA|TRBV15|TRBJ1-4
TGTGCCACCAGCAGATCCCCGGACCCGGGGGAAAAACTGTTTTTT
CATSRSPDPGEKLFF
>NA|NA|TRBV10-3|TRBJ1-4
TGTGCCATCAGTGAGGGGGCGCTGGGCGAAAAACTGTTTTTT
CAISEGALGEKLFF
>NA|TRBD1|TRBV7-8|TRBJ1-1
TGTGCCAGCAGCTTAGCGAAAGGACAGGGGAACACTGAAGCTTTCTTT
CASSLAKGQGNTEAFF
>NA|TRBD1|TRBV15|TRBJ2-7
TGTGCCACCAGCAGAGGTGGACAGGCCTACGAGCAGTACTTC
CATSRGGQAYEQYF
>NA|NA|TRBV9|TRBJ1-3
TGTGCCAGCAGCTTAACCGGGACCTCTGGAAACACCATATATTTT
CASSLTGTSGNTIYF
>NA|NA|TRBV7-6|TRBJ2-3
TGTGCCAGCAGCTTAGCAGAGGGCCGGCGCACAGATACGCAGTATTTT
CASSLAEGRRTDTQYF
>once|NA|TRBV4-1|TRBJ1-6
TGCGCCAGCAGCCAAGTTGGGTCCTTCGGACAGACTTATAATTCACCCCTCCACTTT
CASSQVGSFGQTYNSPLHF
>NA|NA|TRBV4-1|TRBJ2-5
TGCGCCAGCAGCCCGAGCGGAGGGGGAGAGACCCAGTACTTC
CASSPSGGGETQYF
>NA|NA|TRBV18|TRBJ2-5
TGTGCCAGCCAGGATACAAACGTAAGGGAGACCCAGTACTTC
CASQDTNVRETQYF
>NA|NA|TRBV5-4|TRBJ2-3
TGTGCCAGCTCCATGAAGGCCCCCAATACAGATACGCAGTATTTT
CASSMKAPNTDTQYF
>NA|NA|TRBV2|TRBJ2-4
TGTGCCAGCAGTGAGGACCAGGTAGCCAAAAACATTCAGTACTTC
CASSEDQVAKNIQYF
>NA|NA|TRBV28|TRBJ1-6
TGTGCCAGCAGTTCTCACTTGTGGTTGGGTAATTCACCCCTCCACTTT
CASSSHLWLGNSPLHF